These 5 T cell receptor beta chains share one sample of origin, sequenced in a study of T cells in Graves' hyperthyroidism and ophthalmopathy. From RNA transcripts, TCR beta CDR3 regions were amplified. Using the HTBI primer set, a first-round RT-PCR was run on the TCR CDR3. In TCRdb, the multiplex PCR reads were re-called with MiXCR into one record per CDR3 protein. The sample records about 420,000 distinct CDR3 sequences, roughly 15% being singletons. Material for sequencing was blood. The source is a woman aged 18-29 years with Graves' hyperthyroidism.

This clonotype was seen repeatedly, ten times or more. The chain carries TRBV7-2 and TRBJ2-7; D might be TRBD2 (6 bases). This CDR3 has 13 residues. CDR1 is SGHTA, CDR2 FQGNSA, per germline. V dropped 5 bases and J dropped 7 bases, with 15 bases sitting between them. The CDR3 reads CASSPGGAREQYF. DNA of the CDR3: TGTGCCAGCAGCCCCGGGGGAGCTCGGGAGCAGTACTTC.

The CDR3 is CASSFGGVFQPQHF. The CDR3 DNA sequence: TGTGCCAGCAGTTTTGGGGGAGTCTTTCAGCCCCAGCATTTT. The V call is TRBV28, the J call TRBJ1-5; D perhaps matches TRBD1 (5 bases). V was cut by 3 bases and J by 6 bases, with 12 bases left in between. CDR3 length equals 14 residues. The germline gives CDR1 MDHEN, CDR2 SYDVKM. Variable domain in full (rest from reference TRBV28 and TRBJ1-5): DVKVTQSSRYLVKRTGEKVFLECVQDMDHENMFWYRQDPGLGLRLIYFSYDVKMKEKGDIPEGYSVSREKKERFSLILESASTNQTSMYLCASSFGGVFQPQHFGDGTRLSIL.

The CDR3 protein is CASSDASGMADTQYF. In DNA form, the CDR3 reads TGCGCCAGCAGTGACGCTAGCGGGATGGCAGATACGCAGTATTTT. The chain combines TRBV10-1 with TRBJ2-3; TRBD2 aligns across 9 bases. V shed 3 bases and J 4 bases; nucleotides not matched to a gene: 5. This CDR3 spans 15 amino acids. The germline V gene has CDR1 WNHNN and CDR2 SYGVQD (reference sequence).

The rearrangement links TRBV30 to TRBJ2-5, with D maybe TRBD2 (6 bases). The CDR3 runs 14 residues. Germline V lookup: CDR1 GTSNPN, CDR2 SVGIG (reference sequence). V shed 0 bases and J shed 4 bases, with 12 bases lying between them. In DNA form, the CDR3 reads TGTGCCTGGAGTGTACTGAGGGGAGGAGAGACCCAGTACTTC. It is translated as CAWSVLRGGETQYF.

This clonotype was counted many times. The chain couples TRBV7-3 to TRBJ2-2; D is uncertain. CDR3 length: 13 residues. The V and J ends lost 5 bases and 4 bases respectively, with 8 bases between them. Germline loops: CDR1 SGHTA, CDR2 FQGTGA. CDR3 protein: CASSQRATGELFF. The CDR3 DNA sequence: TGTGCCAGCAGCCAGCGAGCCACCGGGGAGCTGTTTTTT.